This T cell receptor beta chain originates from a study of T-cell reconstitution after alpha-beta-depleted transplantation in children. Whole-study findings and limits: Alpha-beta T cells present about two months after transplant were reported to originate from several hundred expanded graft clones.

Unique molecular identifiers were used in preparing the TCRbeta library. Each CDR3 protein is one row after TCRdb ran MiXCR on the PCR reads. The table shows about 200,000 distinct CDR3 sequences, with approximately 15% occurring only once. On this clonotype itself: Antigen unknown.

Per the germline V gene, CDR1 is DFQATT and CDR2 is SNEGSKA (reference sequence). The CDR3 has 15 residues. With 0 bases removed from V and 2 bases from J, the gap between germline ends came to 10 bases. The source material was PBMCs, mostly from graft donor cells, sampled 360 days after TCRalphabeta/CD19-depleted stem cell transplant. The TCR comes from a male patient aged 2 to 10 who had a stem cell transplant for acute lymphoblastic leukemia, so the T cells may come from the graft donor. The chain has TRBV20-1 and TRBJ2-2, with D perhaps matching TRBD2 (6 bases). The CDR3, as DNA: TGCAGTGCTAGAGATCACGGGACTAACACCGGGGAGCTGTTTTTT. Protein product: CSARDHGTNTGELFF.